This T cell receptor (beta chain) stems from a study of T cell responses to AZD1222 COVID-19 vaccine. Across the whole study: Both about-4-week and about-12-week second-dose recipients were combined. Study-wide points: At baseline, seropositivity was found in only a handful of AZD1222 recipients. Clonal diversity was possibly underestimated, and white British individuals and females predominated among donors.

Sequenced by immunoSEQ multiplex PCR; TCRdb stores in-frame clones only, minus some. The sample includes 150,000 or so clones, nearly 90% of them seen just once. On this clone itself: Its antigen is not identified.

The CDR3 is made up of 15 amino acids. The V end lost 5 bases, the J end lost 6 bases, and 14 bases lay between the germline ends. From germline, CDR1 is MNHEY and CDR2 SMNVEV (reference sequence). This receptor was identified in an adult in good health. The chain carries TRBV27 and TRBJ1-6; perhaps TRBD1 as D (5 bases). The input for sequencing was peripheral blood, taken on day 0 of AZD1222 vaccination. DNA for the CDR3: TGTGCCAGCAGTCTACGGGGCAGAGGTAATTCACCCCTCCACTTT. Its translation: CASSLRGRGNSPLHF.